What follows are 21 T cell receptor beta chains derived from one specimen sequenced in a study of cytomegalovirus exposure and HLA in healthy donors. TCRdb's copy holds only in-frame clones and misses some; the assay was immunoSEQ multiplex PCR. The sample lists fewer than 120,000 clones; around nine tenths were seen once. Sequencing used PBMCs. Receptors originate from a woman in her twenties or thirties in good health and CMV-seropositive.

The chain carries TRBV7-9 and TRBJ2-7; TRBD1 might be the D (6 bases). Germline values: CDR1 SEHNR, CDR2 FQNEAQ (reference sequence). V dropped 5 bases and J dropped 0 bases, with 11 bases sitting between them. This CDR3 is built from 14 residues. The CDR3 region is CASSPQGGSYEQYF. Here the CDR3 DNA reads TGTGCCAGCAGCCCTCAAGGGGGCTCCTACGAGCAGTACTTC.

The gene calls are TRBV23-1 and TRBJ2-7; no clear D gene. TRBV23-1 is identified as an open reading frame with a role that is uncertain. Trimming cost V 3 bases and J 2 bases, with 5 bases left between them. The CDR3 runs to 12 residues. The CDR3 coding sequence is TGCGCCAGCAGTCAGGGCCCCTACGAGCAGTACTTC. As protein: CASSQGPYEQYF.

The gene calls are TRBV7-3 and TRBJ2-2; 7 bases align to TRBD2. Looked up from germline, CDR1 is SGHTA and CDR2 is FQGTGA. Unmatched junction bases numbered 7, after V lost 5 bases and J lost 1 base. The length of the CDR3 is 16 residues. DNA of the CDR3: TGTGCCAGCAGCCCTACCGGGGGGTGGAACACCGGGGAGCTGTTTTTT. Residues: CASSPTGGWNTGELFF.

There are a few counts of this clone. This rearrangement joins TRBV2 to TRBJ1-2, with D unclear. Per germline, CDR1 SNHLY and CDR2 FYNNEI. Trimming shortened V by 1 base and J by 5 bases, and 8 bases separated the two germline ends. This CDR3 spans 13 amino acids. The chain's CDR3 is CASSEVRSYGYTF. In DNA, the CDR3 is TGTGCCAGCAGTGAAGTCAGGTCGTATGGCTACACCTTC.

CDR3 region: CAGLNQETQYF. CDR3 nucleotide sequence: TGTGCCGGCCTGAATCAAGAGACCCAGTACTTC. This chain joins TRBV2 and TRBJ2-5, with D unresolved. The V gene's germline CDR1 is SNHLY and CDR2 FYNNEI. The CDR3 runs to 11 residues. V lost 11 bases and J lost 2, with 9 bases in between.

The CDR3 here is CASSEAPGGEWNTEAFF. The DNA for the CDR3 is TGTGCCAGCAGTGAAGCTCCAGGGGGAGAATGGAACACTGAAGCTTTCTTT. V is TRBV2 and J is TRBJ1-1; 7 nucleotides agree with TRBD1. Losses at the gene ends were 0 bases for V and 1 base for J; bases not matched to a gene: 8. This CDR3 contains 17 residues. CDR1 is SNHLY and CDR2 is FYNNEI in the germline V gene.

The V and J genes are TRBV7-9 and TRBJ2-1; 9 bases match TRBD2. Losses at the gene ends were 5 bases for V and 7 bases for J; bases not matched to a gene: 12. The CDR3 consists of 16 residues. Germline loops: CDR1 SEHNR, CDR2 FQNEAQ (reference sequence). The CDR3 DNA follows: TGTGCCAGCAGCGACATAAGACTAGCGGTCGGGAATGAGCAGTTCTTC. Translated: CASSDIRLAVGNEQFF.

The chain links TRBV6-6 to TRBJ1-5, with a weak D call TRBD1 (5 bases). Germline CDR1 and CDR2: MNHNY and SVGAGI (reference sequence). V shed 8 bases and J shed 3 bases, with 11 bases lying between them. The CDR3 consists of 13 residues. The CDR3 sequence: CASGRAINQPQHF. The CDR3 nucleotides are TGTGCCAGCGGCAGGGCGATCAATCAGCCCCAGCATTTT.

The chain recombines TRBV19 with TRBJ2-7; 7 bases line up with TRBD1. The CDR3 has 15 amino acids. Germline V gives CDR1 LNHDA, CDR2 SQIVND (reference sequence). V gave up 4 bases and J gave up 0 bases; unmatched junction bases: 6. In nucleotides, the CDR3 is TGTGCCAGTAGTACCTACCGACAGGGCTCCTACGAGCAGTACTTC. As protein: CASSTYRQGSYEQYF.

The chain couples TRBV28 to TRBJ2-5; 7 bases agree with TRBD1. V lost 5 bases to trimming and J lost 5 bases; unmatched junction nucleotides: 8. Germline loops: CDR1 MDHEN, CDR2 SYDVKM. The CDR3 has 14 residues. In DNA form, the CDR3 reads TGTGCCAGCAGTCTATACAGGGGCCGGGAGACCCAGTACTTC. Translating it yields CASSLYRGRETQYF.

The V and J genes are TRBV7-6 and TRBJ1-3; D uncertain. V was clipped by 5 bases and J by 3 bases, with 14 bases between them. The CDR3 has 15 residues. The germline V gene encodes CDR1 SGHVS and CDR2 FNYEAQ. Here the CDR3 DNA reads TGTGCCAGCAGCAAATTGACGGGAGGTGGAAACACCATATATTTT. This sequence encodes CASSKLTGGGNTIYF.

The chain employs TRBV29-1 and TRBJ2-7; 9 positions agree with TRBD2. V was clipped by 4 bases and J by 0 bases; unmatched bases: 10. This CDR3 has 16 residues. Looked up from germline, CDR1 is SQVTM and CDR2 is ANQGSEA. The DNA of the CDR3 is TGCAGCGTTGCCGAAGGGGAACTAGCGGGCTCCTACGAGCAGTACTTC. It translates to CSVAEGELAGSYEQYF.

The rearrangement links TRBV12-5 to TRBJ2-2; possible D gene TRBD2, 6 bases. Germline-derived CDR1 and CDR2 are LGHNT and FRNRAP. The length of the CDR3 is 17 residues. V was clipped by 7 bases and J by 6 bases, with 24 bases between them. The chain's CDR3 is CASASEPGRRGAGELFF. CDR3 DNA sequence: TGTGCTAGTGCTTCCGAGCCCGGGAGAAGAGGGGCCGGGGAGCTGTTTTTT.

This chain joins TRBV5-1 and TRBJ1-1; D is perhaps TRBD1 (6 bases). With 4 bases removed from V and 7 bases from J, the gap between germline ends came to 14 bases. The CDR3 spans 13 residues. Germline CDR1 is SGHRS and CDR2 is YFSETQ. DNA of the CDR3: TGCGCCAGCAGCCCCCAGGGGTCTGGTGAAGCTTTCTTT. As protein: CASSPQGSGEAFF.

The chain joins TRBV9 to TRBJ1-2, with D perhaps matching TRBD1 (5 bases). Trimming took 0 bases from V and 4 from J, leaving 16 bases between them. The CDR3 is 16 amino acids. Germline CDR1 is SGDLS and CDR2 is YYNGEE. The CDR3 loop reads CASSVDATGGAYGYTF. The CDR3 DNA reads TGTGCCAGCAGCGTAGATGCCACTGGAGGGGCCTATGGCTACACCTTC.

This chain connects TRBV6-5 to TRBJ1-3; D remains ambiguous. The V and J ends lost 4 bases and 0 bases respectively, with 4 bases between them. The CDR3 extends over 13 amino acids. Germline V gene sequence: CDR1 MNHEY, CDR2 SVGAGI. The CDR3 region is CASSSGSGNTIYF. In DNA, the CDR3 is TGTGCCAGCAGTTCCGGCTCTGGAAACACCATATATTTT.

The chain is built from TRBV6-1 and TRBJ2-7, with TRBD2 identical over 8 bases. V lost 11 bases and J lost 4; bases outside the gene matches: 7. The V gene's germline CDR1 is MNHNS and CDR2 SASEGT. This CDR3 is 12 amino acids long. CDR3 sequence (DNA): TGTGCCGCCCGGACTAGCAGTTACGAGCAGTACTTC. Translated, it gives CAARTSSYEQYF.

CDR3 nucleotide sequence: TGTGCCAGCAGAGCGTTCCGGGTCGCTAATGAAAAACTGTTTTTT. Amino acids: CASRAFRVANEKLFF. This chain links TRBV28 with TRBJ1-4, with unresolved D. Between the trimmed V and J ends, which lost 6 bases and 3 bases, there was a span of 14 bases. From germline, CDR1 is MDHEN and CDR2 SYDVKM. The CDR3 totals 15 residues.

The chain is built from TRBV27 and TRBJ1-2; TRBD1 is a possible D gene (6 bases). This CDR3 region has 14 residues. With 6 bases removed from V and 4 bases from J, the gap between germline ends came to 15 bases. The germline CDR1 and CDR2 sequences are MNHEY and SMNVEV (reference sequence). The CDR3 DNA is TGTGCCAGCAGCCCCGGGGCCAGGGGCTATGGCTACACCTTC. Translation gives CASSPGARGYGYTF.

V and J are TRBV6-5 and TRBJ1-4; the D gene is possibly TRBD1 (6 bases). The length of the CDR3 is 14 residues. V was trimmed by 7 bases and J by 5 bases, leaving 14 bases between them. The germline gives CDR1 MNHEY, CDR2 SVGAGI. The CDR3 region is CASTKQGPNEKLFF. In DNA, the CDR3 is TGTGCCAGCACTAAACAGGGACCGAATGAAAAACTGTTTTTT.

The chain links TRBV9 to TRBJ1-1; TRBD1 matches at 9 bases. The V gene end was trimmed by 2 bases and the J gene end by 3 bases; junction bases not matched to a gene: 2. The CDR3 contains 14 residues. CDR1 is SGDLS, CDR2 YYNGEE, per germline. The DNA of the CDR3 is TGTGCCAGCAGCGTGACAGGGGGAGACACTGAAGCTTTCTTT. This gives the protein CASSVTGGDTEAFF.